This T cell receptor (beta chain) originates from a study of breast tumors, draining lymph nodes, adjacent tissues. Samples came from axillary lymph nodes draining the breast cancer. This clonotype was observed many times. V gave up 7 bases and J gave up 1 base, with 11 bases separating them. CDR3 length: 14 amino acids. Per germline, CDR1 ENHRY and CDR2 SYGVKD. A single record per CDR3 protein comes from TCRdb applying MiXCR to the multiplex PCR reads. There are 290,000 or so distinct CDR3 sequences in the sample; roughly 31% occur only once, and over 0.95% lies in the top ten. The sequence derives from a female donor with breast cancer. Some clones in this sample may be carry-over from other donors' samples. This chain links TRBV10-3 with TRBJ2-1; D may be TRBD2 (5 bases). The specimen was axillary lymph node tissue. In DNA, the CDR3 is TGTGCCATCATGAGTCTAGCTTCCTACAATGAGCAGTTCTTC. Translation: CAIMSLASYNEQFF.